A selection of T cell receptor beta chains follows, all from one sample in a study of Ad26.COV2.S vaccination and SARS-CoV-2 variants. Sequencing was performed with immunoSEQ multiplex PCR; in TCRdb, only in-frame clones are kept and a portion is missing. The repertoire holds under 150,000 clones, with about nine tenths as singletons. The sample consisted of peripheral blood, taken after recovery from COVID-19. These receptors were collected from a human donor who had recovered from COVID-19. Each CDR3 is given with its conserved first and last residue. A D gene is named only where the DNA matches it firmly. Clone size is stated in some rows and not others, as once, few, many or a class when expanded.

clone_size d_call j_call v_call cdr3_nt cdr3_aa
- TRBD1 TRBJ2-2 TRBV28 TGTGCCAGCAGTCCGGACAGGGGAGAAACCGGGGAGCTGTTTTTT CASSPDRGETGELFF
- - TRBJ2-5 TRBV25-1 TGTGCCAGCAGTGAAAGGCAGGAGCAAGAGACCCAGTACTTC CASSERQEQETQYF
- - TRBJ2-1 TRBV6-5 TGTGCCAGCAGTTCCGGGACGAACAATGAGCAGTTCTTC CASSSGTNNEQFF
- TRBD1 TRBJ2-7 TRBV27 TGTGCCACCGGACAGGGGATCCACGAGCAGTACTTC CATGQGIHEQYF
- - TRBJ1-6 TRBV5-6 TGTGCCAGCAGCTCCCCCCGGCAAAATAATAATTCACCCCTCCACTTT CASSSPRQNNNSPLHF
- - TRBJ2-3 TRBV5-4 TGTGCCAGCAGCTTTTCGGGGGCTAGCACAGATACGCAGTATTTT CASSFSGASTDTQYF
- - TRBJ2-7 TRBV15 TGTGCCACCAGCCCCGGACAGATCTACGAGCAGTACTTC CATSPGQIYEQYF
- - TRBJ1-5 TRBV3-1/TRBV3-2 TGTGCCAGAAGAACAGCCCTCAATCAGCCCCAGCATTTT CARRTALNQPQHF
- TRBD2 TRBJ2-7 TRBV18 TGTGCCAGCTCACCGGCGGGGGGGGCCTACGAGCAGTACTTC CASSPAGGAYEQYF
few - TRBJ1-5 TRBV7-2 TGTGCCAGCAGCCCCATTGGGGGGCCGGGTCAGCCCCAGCATTTT CASSPIGGPGQPQHF
- TRBD1 TRBJ1-2 TRBV4-1 TGCGCCAGCAGCCAAAACCCCGGGACAGCCGGCAACTATGGCTACACCTTC CASSQNPGTAGNYGYTF
- - TRBJ2-7 TRBV7-9 TGTGCCAGCAGCAACACAGGGTACGAGCAGTACTTC CASSNTGYEQYF
- - TRBJ1-5 TRBV28 TGTGCCAGCAGTTTAGGAGGGGACCTTAGCAATCAGCCCCAGCATTTT CASSLGGDLSNQPQHF
- - TRBJ1-6 TRBV7-9 TGTGCCAGCAGCTTTACTACCCTACTCGGGACGAATAATTCACCCCTCCACTTT CASSFTTLLGTNNSPLHF
once TRBD2 TRBJ2-3 TRBV27 TGTGCCAGTGCCGGGGGGAGCACAGATACGCAGTATTTT CASAGGSTDTQYF
- TRBD1 TRBJ2-1 TRBV5-6 TGTGCCAGCAGCTTGACTTGGACAGGGAACAATGAGCAGTTCTTC CASSLTWTGNNEQFF
- - TRBJ2-2 TRBV27 TGTGCCAGCGAGGGTGCCACCGGGGAGCTGTTTTTT CASEGATGELFF
once TRBD2 TRBJ2-1 TRBV28 TGTGCCAGCAGTTTGGCCGGGGGGGGCCCCTACAATGAGCAGTTCTTC CASSLAGGGPYNEQFF